The rows below give T cell receptor beta chains drawn from one sample of a study of blood T cell repertoires in COVID-19. The table came from immunoSEQ multiplex PCR; TCRdb's copy has only in-frame clones and leaves some out. The profile shows approximately 150,000 clones, about four fifths of them singletons. What was sequenced was peripheral blood. These receptors all come from a man younger than 40 with COVID-19, enrolled during active disease. Each CDR3 is given with its conserved first and last residue. A D gene is named only where the DNA matches it firmly. Clone size is stated in some rows and not others, as once, few, many or a class when expanded.

v_gene	abundance	j_gene	d_gene	CDR3aa
TRBV7-2	few	TRBJ2-7	.	CASSLASADYEQYF
TRBV29-1	.	TRBJ2-1	TRBD2	CSVAGLAGGTPYNEQFF
TRBV29-1	.	TRBJ2-3	.	CSVSEGMGTDTQYF
TRBV7-9	.	TRBJ2-2	.	CASTSGAGEAGELFF
TRBV2	.	TRBJ1-4	TRBD1	CASRVRGSYGEKLFF
TRBV7-9	few	TRBJ2-7	.	CAAEYEQGGYEQYF
TRBV18	.	TRBJ1-4	.	CASSPRFTDEKLFF
TRBV10-2	.	TRBJ1-1	.	CASSELKGGVNTEAFF
TRBV6-2/TRBV6-3	many	TRBJ2-7	TRBD1	CASSAGQGASEQYF
TRBV27	.	TRBJ2-3	TRBD1	CASSSPRTHRGDTQYF
TRBV12-2	.	TRBJ1-2	.	CASRLERRDGYTF
TRBV7-3	.	TRBJ2-7	.	CASSLSQGGYEQYF
TRBV14	once	TRBJ2-1	.	CASSQAGYNEQFF
TRBV10-1	.	TRBJ2-3	TRBD1	CASSAGQGIDTQYF
TRBV19	.	TRBJ2-7	.	CASSIWPTRGEQYF
TRBV30	.	TRBJ2-1	.	CAWKTGSSYNEQFF
TRBV4-3	.	TRBJ1-1	.	CASSLGPNTEAFF
TRBV24-1	.	TRBJ2-1	.	CATSDRQPRSYNEQFF
TRBV19	.	TRBJ1-1	.	CASREGGMNTEAFF
TRBV7-8	many	TRBJ2-2	.	CASRPQGGSNTGELFF
TRBV6-5	.	TRBJ2-7	TRBD2	CASSYSLAGAYEQYF
TRBV11-2	.	TRBJ2-3	TRBD2	CASSQTSGSSTDTQYF
TRBV2	once	TRBJ1-4	.	CASSKDRIGEKLFF
TRBV2	.	TRBJ1-6	.	CASSENGGVISSPLHF
TRBV10-1	once	TRBJ2-3	.	CASSDSPGRTQYF
TRBV2	once	TRBJ2-7	.	CAKSGSGGEQYF
TRBV28	.	TRBJ2-3	TRBD1	CASSPGDRPGADTQYF
TRBV29-1	.	TRBJ2-1	.	CSVEASIDNEQFF
TRBV12-3/TRBV12-4	.	TRBJ1-1	.	CASTQTVYTEAFF
TRBV2	.	TRBJ1-5	.	CASRPLGDNQPQHF
TRBV6-5	.	TRBJ1-3	TRBD1	CAAGQGGSGNTIYF
TRBV24-1	.	TRBJ2-3	.	CATSRGSTDTQYF
TRBV3-1/TRBV3-2	.	TRBJ2-1	.	CASSPLLRATNEQFF
TRBV24-1	.	TRBJ2-3	TRBD2	CATGPAGGSDTQYF
TRBV29-1	.	TRBJ2-7	.	CSVLSPPEQYF
TRBV25-1	.	TRBJ2-1	TRBD2	CASRSLAGESSYNEQFF
TRBV6-5	.	TRBJ2-1	TRBD1	CASSRGTGRSEQFF
TRBV11-2	.	TRBJ2-7	TRBD2	CASSLVGGLAGGEQYF
TRBV5-4	.	TRBJ2-7	.	CASSSGTPHAEQYF
TRBV4-2	.	TRBJ2-1	TRBD2	CASSQESPSGGWSYEQFF
TRBV11-2	.	TRBJ2-3	.	CASSLDGDTQYF
TRBV4-2	.	TRBJ2-1	TRBD2	CASSLTSGRAREQFF
TRBV28	.	TRBJ2-1	.	CASSYGSSYNEQFF
TRBV20-1	.	TRBJ2-1	.	CSAGGTNEQFF
TRBV6-6	.	TRBJ1-2	TRBD1	CASSSQTGVNYGYTF
TRBV11-3	.	TRBJ2-7	.	CASSSDSYEQYF
TRBV11-1	.	TRBJ2-1	TRBD2	CASSPKGLAGLGQFF
TRBV19	.	TRBJ2-5	.	CASSTLDSEQETQYF
TRBV19	once	TRBJ2-5	.	CASSIKRGETQYF
TRBV6-5	.	TRBJ2-3	.	CASRALPSSTDTQYF
TRBV11-2	.	TRBJ2-2	.	CASSSALSNTGELFF
TRBV27	.	TRBJ2-3	.	CASSLIPGFGTDTQYF
TRBV7-2	.	TRBJ1-1	.	CASSSPRGTTEAFF